The 28 T cell receptor beta chains presented below share a single source sample, sequenced in a study of blood T cell repertoires in COVID-19. Libraries were prepared by immunoSEQ multiplex PCR; TCRdb keeps only in-frame clonotypes and omits some of them. The profile shows 30,000 to 40,000 clones, almost 90% of them singletons. The sequencing sample was made of peripheral blood. The receptors stem from a man in his sixties with active or convalescent COVID-19.

V is TRBV7-3 and J is TRBJ2-1, with 7 positions matching TRBD1. The CDR3 is made up of 12 amino acids. Germline V lookup: CDR1 SGHTA, CDR2 FQGTGA. V lost 1 base and J lost 13; bases outside the gene matches: 4. CDR3 coding DNA: TGTGCCAGCAGCTTAAGGGGACAGCAACAGTTCTTC. This encodes CASSLRGQQQFF.

The rearrangement uses TRBV7-3 and TRBJ1-1, with 8 nucleotides matching TRBD1. Per the germline V gene, CDR1 is SGHTA and CDR2 is FQGTGA. After removal of 4 bases from V and 1 base from J, the junction contained 5 bases not matched to a gene. The CDR3 length is 15 residues. The CDR3 DNA sequence: TGTGCCAGCAGCTCCTCAGGGGGCGAGAACACTGAAGCTTTCTTT. Protein: CASSSSGGENTEAFF.

The chain combines TRBV28 with TRBJ1-5, with 7 positions matching TRBD1. The germline gives CDR1 MDHEN, CDR2 SYDVKM. The trim removed 2 bases at V and 6 bases at J, leaving 10 bases unmatched. The CDR3 covers 16 residues. DNA of the CDR3: TGTGCCAGCAGTTTACCAGGGACAGCTCCCTCTCAGCCCCAGCATTTT. Amino acid sequence: CASSLPGTAPSQPQHF.

The rearrangement links TRBV3-1 (or the pseudogene TRBV3-2) to TRBJ2-2; D is perhaps TRBD2 (5 bases). This CDR3 region has 18 residues. The germline gives CDR1 LGHDT, CDR2 YNNKEL (reference sequence). V was shortened by 1 base and J by 4 bases, with 19 bases between the two germline ends. The chain's CDR3 is CASSQAGLGSYITGELFF. The CDR3 nucleotides read TGTGCCAGCAGCCAAGCAGGTTTGGGGAGTTACATCACCGGGGAGCTGTTTTTT.

In its sample, this clone was seen once. The chain recombines TRBV21-1 with TRBJ1-5; the D segment call TRBD1 is taken from the table without a DNA check. TRBV21-1 is a recognized pseudogene. There are 15 residues in the CDR3. As DNA, the CDR3 is TGTGCCAGCAGCAAAGGAACAGGGCCCGGGCAGCCCCAGCATTTT. Amino acid sequence: CASSKGTGPGQPQHF.

This rearrangement joins TRBV5-1 to TRBJ2-1, with 9 bases aligning to TRBD2. Trimming at V came to 1 base and at J to 5 bases, leaving 4 bases not matched to a gene. Germline V gives CDR1 SGHRS, CDR2 YFSETQ. The CDR3 spans 15 residues. CDR3 nucleotide sequence: TGCGCCAGCAGCTTGCGCCCTAGCGGGGACAATGAGCAGTTCTTC. Translated: CASSLRPSGDNEQFF.

The V gene is TRBV5-1, the J gene TRBJ2-3; D unclear. Germline loops: CDR1 SGHRS, CDR2 YFSETQ. Trimming took off 2 bases at V and 0 bases at J, with 7 bases between the two ends. There are 14 residues in the CDR3. CDR3 nucleotide sequence: TGCGCCAGCAGCTTAGCCCTAAGCACAGATACGCAGTATTTT. The encoded protein is CASSLALSTDTQYF.

The chain is built from TRBV21-1 and TRBJ1-4; TRBD1, the table's D call, lacks a check against the DNA. TRBV21-1 is a pseudogene segment. The CDR3 runs to 17 residues. DNA of the CDR3: TGTGCCAGCAGCAAAGATAATCAGGGCCGAGGTAATGAAAAACTGTTTTTT. Protein sequence: CASSKDNQGRGNEKLFF.

The chain couples TRBV11-3 to TRBJ2-1; 11 bases are a match to TRBD2. This CDR3 comprises 16 residues. The V segment lost 5 bases and the J segment 0 bases; nucleotides outside the gene matches: 3. Germline V gene lookup returns CDR1 SGHNT and CDR2 YENEEA. CDR3 region: CASSPTSGSSYNEQFF. The CDR3 nucleotides read TGTGCCAGCAGCCCAACTAGCGGGAGCTCCTACAATGAGCAGTTCTTC.

The chain couples TRBV10-3 to TRBJ2-3, with unresolved D. The CDR3 runs to 13 residues. Per germline, CDR1 ENHRY and CDR2 SYGVKD. The V gene lost 4 bases and the J gene lost 1 base, with 6 bases spanning the gap. The DNA of the CDR3 is TGTGCCATCAGTGTTCAGGGCACAGATACGCAGTATTTT. Residues: CAISVQGTDTQYF.

Notes on this clone: One end of the junction fails to match germline, which may point to a read error. The CDR3 here is CASRLLPSNNEQFF. CDR3 DNA sequence: TGTGCTAGCAGGCTACTACCCTCAAACAATGAGCAGTTCTTC. J is TRBJ2-1 and V is TRBV27, with no clear D. Germline-derived CDR1 and CDR2 are MNHEY and SMNVEV (reference sequence). The CDR3 sequence is 14 residues long.

The chain carries TRBV27 and TRBJ2-1; maybe TRBD2 (6 bases). The germline V gene has CDR1 MNHEY and CDR2 SMNVEV (reference sequence). V lost 4 bases and J lost 5, with 12 bases in between. The CDR3 totals 14 residues. The chain's CDR3 is CASSWRGADNEQFF. The CDR3 nucleotides read TGTGCCAGCAGTTGGAGGGGAGCGGACAATGAGCAGTTCTTC.

The chain employs TRBV6-5 and TRBJ1-2; D is perhaps TRBD1 (6 bases). V was cut by 6 bases and J by 6 bases, with 14 bases left in between. CDR3 length equals 13 residues. The V gene's germline CDR1 is MNHEY and CDR2 SVGAGI. CDR3 in amino acids: CASSPEWGHGYTF. DNA for the CDR3: TGTGCCAGCAGCCCCGAGTGGGGGCATGGCTACACCTTC.

This chain uses TRBV7-7 with TRBJ2-6, with TRBD1 as a possible D gene (5 bases). Deletions cut 4 bases from V and 1 base from J, with 8 bases between. This CDR3 comprises 15 residues. Germline loops: CDR1 SSHAT, CDR2 FNYEAQ (reference sequence). The CDR3: CASSSGQSGANVLTF. CDR3 in DNA: TGTGCCAGCAGCTCAGGACAATCTGGGGCCAACGTCCTGACTTTC.

This chain joins TRBV3-1 (or the pseudogene TRBV3-2) and TRBJ2-1; 10 positions match TRBD2. With V trimmed by 0 bases and J by 8 bases, 7 bases remained unmatched. Looked up from germline, CDR1 is LGHDT and CDR2 is YNNKEL (reference sequence). The CDR3 has 16 residues. CDR3 in amino acids: CASSQDGLAGVHEQFF. The DNA for the CDR3 is TGTGCCAGCAGCCAAGATGGGCTAGCGGGAGTCCATGAGCAGTTCTTC.

The V gene is TRBV24-1, the J gene TRBJ2-5, with 8 bases that match TRBD1. This CDR3 spans 16 amino acids. CDR1 and CDR2 (germline): KGHDR, SFDVKD. J gave up 0 bases and V 7 bases, and 9 bases lay outside the gene matches. The CDR3 sequence: CATRLPGQEYQETQYF. CDR3 nucleotides: TGTGCCACCAGACTTCCGGGACAGGAGTACCAAGAGACCCAGTACTTC.

The chain links TRBV3-1 (or the pseudogene TRBV3-2) to TRBJ2-1; maybe TRBD2 (7 bases). CDR1 is LGHDT and CDR2 is YNNKEL in the germline V gene (reference sequence). V lost 6 bases to trimming and J lost 8 bases, with 23 bases between them. CDR3 length: 16 residues. The CDR3 is CASSRSSGTFADEQFF. The CDR3 DNA reads as TGTGCCAGCAGTCGATCAAGCGGGACATTTGCAGATGAGCAGTTCTTC.

J is TRBJ2-5 and V is TRBV5-1, with TRBD2 matching 15 bases. The CDR3 has 16 residues. Germline CDR1 and CDR2: SGHRS and YFSETQ. V shed 3 bases and J 2 bases; nucleotides not matched to a gene: 2. Here the CDR3 DNA reads TGCGCCAGCAGCTCCGGACTAGCGGGAGGGCAAGAGACCCAGTACTTC. Its protein product is CASSSGLAGGQETQYF.

This chain joins TRBV5-7 and TRBJ1-5; 9 bases map to TRBD1. TRBV5-7 is designated an ORF whose function remains uncertain. The V segment lost 4 bases and the J segment 3 bases; nucleotides outside the gene matches: 11. The CDR3 has 17 residues. In nucleotides, the CDR3 is TGTGCCAGCAGCGACAAGAGGGACAGGGCCGTCAATCAGCCCCAGCATTTT. Its translation: CASSDKRDRAVNQPQHF.

V is TRBV4-1 and J is TRBJ2-3; 15 positions match TRBD2. Germline-derived CDR1 and CDR2 are MGHRA and YSYEKL. V trimming: 1 base; J trimming: 4 bases; junction bases outside the gene matches: 3. The CDR3 spans 17 residues. CDR3 residues: CASSQGTSGRGADTQYF. The CDR3 bases are TGCGCCAGCAGCCAAGGGACTAGCGGGAGGGGGGCAGATACGCAGTATTTT.

This sequence joins TRBV30 and TRBJ2-1; 8 bases are shared with TRBD2. The ends lost 5 bases at V and 7 bases at J; junction bases unmatched: 10. This CDR3 has 14 residues. CDR1 and CDR2 (germline): GTSNPN, SVGIG (reference sequence). The CDR3 DNA sequence: TGTGCCTGGGTAAAAGCGGGAGTGGGGAATGAGCAGTTCTTC. Translation: CAWVKAGVGNEQFF.

The V call is TRBV19, the J call TRBJ2-6, with 7 bases matching TRBD2. Germline V gives CDR1 LNHDA, CDR2 SQIVND (reference sequence). Trimming took 6 bases from V and 0 from J; bases not matched to a gene: 8. The CDR3 runs to 17 residues. The CDR3: CASSGGSSFSGANVLTF. CDR3 in DNA: TGTGCCAGTAGCGGGGGGTCCTCATTCTCTGGGGCCAACGTCCTGACTTTC.

This clone showed up just once. V is TRBV10-3 and J is TRBJ2-2; D is possibly TRBD1 (6 bases). Trimming stripped 7 bases from V and 1 base from J, with 7 bases between. The CDR3 extends over 13 amino acids. Germline CDR1 ENHRY, CDR2 SYGVKD. The DNA of the CDR3 is TGTGCCATCAAGGACAGGAACACCGGGGAGCTGTTTTTT. It yields the protein CAIKDRNTGELFF.

V and J are TRBV2 and TRBJ2-3; TRBD1 matches at 11 bases. The CDR3 runs to 14 residues. CDR1 and CDR2 (germline): SNHLY, FYNNEI. Trimming cost V 8 bases and J 3 bases; bases outside gene matches: 4. CDR3 sequence reads: CASWGQGETDTQYF. CDR3 in DNA: TGTGCCAGCTGGGGACAGGGGGAAACAGATACGCAGTATTTT. The variable domain in full, with the rest retrieved from reference TRBV2 and TRBJ2-3, is EPEVTQTPSHQVTQMGQEVILRCVPISNHLYFYWYRQILGQKVEFLVSFYNNEISEKSEIFDDQFSVERPDGSNFTLKIRSTKLEDSAMYFCASWGQGETDTQYFGPGTRLTVL.

The chain combines TRBV9 with TRBJ2-2, with 8 bases matching TRBD1. Unmatched junction bases numbered 6, after V lost 4 bases and J lost 4 bases. The CDR3 contains 15 residues. Germline-derived CDR1 and CDR2 are SGDLS and YYNGEE. CDR3 amino acids: CASSTRQGPTGELFF. CDR3 DNA sequence: TGTGCCAGCAGCACCCGACAGGGGCCCACCGGGGAGCTGTTTTTT.

The DNA for the CDR3 is TGTGCCAGCAGCTTGAAAGCGGGAGGGCCGGTGAATGAGCAGTTCTTC. Its protein product is CASSLKAGGPVNEQFF. The J gene is TRBJ2-1, the V gene TRBV5-4; 10 nucleotides line up with TRBD2. The CDR3 contains 16 residues. Germline CDR1 and CDR2: SGHNT and YYREEE (reference sequence). The junction had 8 bases not matched to a gene; V was cut back by 1 base and J by 7 bases.

This chain links TRBV10-1 with TRBJ2-7; tentatively, D is TRBD2 (6 bases). V shed 2 bases and J shed 9 bases, with 14 bases lying between them. This CDR3 is 13 amino acids long. CDR1 is WNHNN, CDR2 SYGVQD, per germline (reference sequence). The CDR3 sequence: CASSELTSSAQYF. The CDR3 nucleotides read TGCGCCAGCAGTGAGCTTACTAGCTCGGCGCAGTACTTC.

The V and J genes are TRBV9 and TRBJ2-2; TRBD2 aligns across 8 bases. With V trimmed by 0 bases and J by 2 bases, 6 bases remained unmatched. Germline CDR1 and CDR2: SGDLS and YYNGEE. This CDR3 contains 17 residues. CDR3 bases: TGTGCCAGCAGCGTAGCTATAGCGGGGTTTAACACCGGGGAGCTGTTTTTT. Translated, it gives CASSVAIAGFNTGELFF.